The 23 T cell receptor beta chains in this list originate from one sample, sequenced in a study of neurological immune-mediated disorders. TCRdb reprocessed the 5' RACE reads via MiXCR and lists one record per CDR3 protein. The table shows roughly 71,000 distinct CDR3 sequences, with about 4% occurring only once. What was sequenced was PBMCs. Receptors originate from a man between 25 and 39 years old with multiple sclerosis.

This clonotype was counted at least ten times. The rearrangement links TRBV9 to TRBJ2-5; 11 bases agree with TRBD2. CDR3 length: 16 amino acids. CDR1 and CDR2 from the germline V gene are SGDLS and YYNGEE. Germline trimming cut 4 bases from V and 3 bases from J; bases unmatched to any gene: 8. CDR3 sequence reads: CASSPRSGGGEETQYF. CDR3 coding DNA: TGTGCCAGCAGCCCCCGTAGCGGGGGGGGTGAAGAGACCCAGTACTTC.

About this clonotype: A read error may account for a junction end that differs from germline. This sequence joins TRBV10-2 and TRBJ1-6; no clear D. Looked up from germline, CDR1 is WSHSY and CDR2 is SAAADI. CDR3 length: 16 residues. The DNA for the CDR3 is TGCGCCAGCAGGGGCCCTAAAGGATCTAGTGATTCACCCCTCAACTTT. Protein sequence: CASRGPKGSSDSPLNF.

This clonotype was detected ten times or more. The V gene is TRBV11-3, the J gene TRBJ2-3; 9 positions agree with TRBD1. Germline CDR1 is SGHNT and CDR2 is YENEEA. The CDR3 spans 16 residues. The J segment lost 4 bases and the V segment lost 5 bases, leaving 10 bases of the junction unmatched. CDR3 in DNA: TGTGCCAGCAGCACGGGGGACAGGGTAGTTCCAGATACGCAGTATTTT. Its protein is CASSTGDRVVPDTQYF.

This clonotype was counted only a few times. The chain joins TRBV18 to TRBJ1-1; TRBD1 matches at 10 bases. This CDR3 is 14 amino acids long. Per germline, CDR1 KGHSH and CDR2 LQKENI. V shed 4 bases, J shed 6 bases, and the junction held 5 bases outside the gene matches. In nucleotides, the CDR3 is TGTGCCAGCTCACTGACAGGGGGCGACTCTGAAGCTTTCTTT. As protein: CASSLTGGDSEAFF.

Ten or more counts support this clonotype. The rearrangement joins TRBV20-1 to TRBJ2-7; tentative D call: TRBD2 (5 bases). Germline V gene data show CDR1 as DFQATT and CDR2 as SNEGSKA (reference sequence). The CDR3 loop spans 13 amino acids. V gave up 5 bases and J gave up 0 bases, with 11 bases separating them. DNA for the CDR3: TGCAGTGCTCAGGACTTAAACTCCTACGAGCAGTACTTC. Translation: CSAQDLNSYEQYF.

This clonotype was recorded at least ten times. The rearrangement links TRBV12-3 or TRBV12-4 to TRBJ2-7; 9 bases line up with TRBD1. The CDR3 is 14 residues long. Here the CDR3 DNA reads TGTACTAAAGAAGCGGGACAGGGTGTTCACGAGCAGTACTTC. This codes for CTKEAGQGVHEQYF.

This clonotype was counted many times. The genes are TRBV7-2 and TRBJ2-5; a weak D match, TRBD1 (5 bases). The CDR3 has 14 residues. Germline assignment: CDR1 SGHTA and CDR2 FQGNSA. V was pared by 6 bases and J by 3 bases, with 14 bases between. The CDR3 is CASRSRQGKETQYF. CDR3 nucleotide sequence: TGTGCCAGCAGATCGAGGCAGGGTAAAGAGACCCAGTACTTC.

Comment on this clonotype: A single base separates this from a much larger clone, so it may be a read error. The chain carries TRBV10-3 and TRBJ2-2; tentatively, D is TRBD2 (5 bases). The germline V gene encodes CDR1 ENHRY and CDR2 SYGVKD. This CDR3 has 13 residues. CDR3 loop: CATRTPNTGEPFF. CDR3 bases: TGTGCCACCCGGACTCCAAACACCGGGGAGCCGTTTTTT.

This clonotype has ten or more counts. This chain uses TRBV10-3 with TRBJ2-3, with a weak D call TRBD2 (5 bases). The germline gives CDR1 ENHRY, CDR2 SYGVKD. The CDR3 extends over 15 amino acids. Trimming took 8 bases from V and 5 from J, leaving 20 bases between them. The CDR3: CAIEAARAGIDTQYF. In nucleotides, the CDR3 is TGTGCCATCGAAGCGGCTAGGGCCGGGATAGATACGCAGTATTTT.

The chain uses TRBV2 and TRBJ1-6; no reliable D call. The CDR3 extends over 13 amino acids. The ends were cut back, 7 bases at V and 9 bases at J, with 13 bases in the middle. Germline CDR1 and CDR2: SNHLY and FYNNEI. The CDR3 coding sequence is TGTGCCAGCAATTTGAGACGGTCTTCACCCCTCCACTTT. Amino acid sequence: CASNLRRSSPLHF.

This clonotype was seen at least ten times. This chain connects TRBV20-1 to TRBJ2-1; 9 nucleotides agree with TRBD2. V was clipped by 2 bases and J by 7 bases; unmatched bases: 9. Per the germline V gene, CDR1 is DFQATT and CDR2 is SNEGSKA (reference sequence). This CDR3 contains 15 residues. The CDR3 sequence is CSARSPGLAINEQFF. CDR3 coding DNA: TGCAGTGCTAGATCCCCGGGACTAGCTATTAATGAGCAGTTCTTC.

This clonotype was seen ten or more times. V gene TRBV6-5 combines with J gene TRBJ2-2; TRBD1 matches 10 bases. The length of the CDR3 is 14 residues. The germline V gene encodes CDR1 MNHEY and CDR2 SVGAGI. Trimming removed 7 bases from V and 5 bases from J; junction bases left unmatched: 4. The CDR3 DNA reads TGTGCCAGCACCTTGGACAGGGGGACCGGGGAGCTGTTTTTT. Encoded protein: CASTLDRGTGELFF.

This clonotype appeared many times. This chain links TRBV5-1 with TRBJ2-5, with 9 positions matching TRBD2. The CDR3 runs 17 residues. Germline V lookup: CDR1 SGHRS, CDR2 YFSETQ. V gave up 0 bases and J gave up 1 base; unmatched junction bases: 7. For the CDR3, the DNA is TGCGCCAGCAGCTTGGGGAGCGGGGGGACTACCCAAGAGACCCAGTACTTC. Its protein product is CASSLGSGGTTQETQYF.

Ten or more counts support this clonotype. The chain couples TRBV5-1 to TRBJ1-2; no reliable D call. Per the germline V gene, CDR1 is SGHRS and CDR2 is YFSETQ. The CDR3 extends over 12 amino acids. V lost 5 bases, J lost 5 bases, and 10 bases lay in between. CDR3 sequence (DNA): TGCGCCAGCAGTGGGCAGGAGTATGGCTACACCTTC. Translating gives CASSGQEYGYTF.

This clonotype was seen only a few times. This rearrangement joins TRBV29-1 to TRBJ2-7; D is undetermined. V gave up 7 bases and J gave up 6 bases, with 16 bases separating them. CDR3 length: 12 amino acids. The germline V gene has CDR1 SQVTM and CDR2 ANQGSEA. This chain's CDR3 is CSGGPRAGEQYF. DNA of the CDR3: TGCAGCGGCGGCCCAAGGGCCGGCGAGCAGTACTTC.

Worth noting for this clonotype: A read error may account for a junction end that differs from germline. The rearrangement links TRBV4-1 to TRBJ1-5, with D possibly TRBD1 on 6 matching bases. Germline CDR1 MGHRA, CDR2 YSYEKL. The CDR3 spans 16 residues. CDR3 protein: CASSQDPGRGGGPQNF. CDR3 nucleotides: TGCGCCAGCAGCCAAGATCCGGGCAGGGGCGGGGGGCCCCAGAATTTT.

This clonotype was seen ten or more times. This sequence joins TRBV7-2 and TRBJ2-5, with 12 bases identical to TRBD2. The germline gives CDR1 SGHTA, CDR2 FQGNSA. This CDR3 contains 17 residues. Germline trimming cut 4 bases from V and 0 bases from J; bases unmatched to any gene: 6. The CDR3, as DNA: TGTGCCAGCAGCTATGGACTAGCGGGGAGGTACCAAGAGACCCAGTACTTC. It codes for CASSYGLAGRYQETQYF. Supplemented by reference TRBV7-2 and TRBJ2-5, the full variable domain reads GAGVSQSPSNKVTEKGKDVELRCDPISGHTALYWYRQSLGQGLEFLIYFQGNSAPDKSGLPSDRFSAERTGGSVSTLTIQRTQQEDSAVYLCASSYGLAGRYQETQYFGPGTRLLVL.

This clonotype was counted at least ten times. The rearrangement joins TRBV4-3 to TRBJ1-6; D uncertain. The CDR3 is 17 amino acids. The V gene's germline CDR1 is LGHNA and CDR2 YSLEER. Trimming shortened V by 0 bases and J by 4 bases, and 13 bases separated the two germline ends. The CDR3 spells CASSQDSPRDYNSPLHF. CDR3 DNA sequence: TGCGCCAGCAGCCAAGATTCCCCAAGGGATTATAATTCACCCCTCCACTTT.

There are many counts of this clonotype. The CDR3 sequence is CSASTDSYNSPLHF. DNA of the CDR3: TGCAGTGCTTCGACAGACTCCTATAATTCACCCCTCCACTTT. V and J are TRBV20-1 and TRBJ1-6; weak D call: TRBD1 (5 bases). The CDR3 contains 14 residues. Germline V gene lookup returns CDR1 DFQATT and CDR2 SNEGSKA (reference sequence). The V gene lost 5 bases and the J gene lost 0 bases, with 8 bases spanning the gap.

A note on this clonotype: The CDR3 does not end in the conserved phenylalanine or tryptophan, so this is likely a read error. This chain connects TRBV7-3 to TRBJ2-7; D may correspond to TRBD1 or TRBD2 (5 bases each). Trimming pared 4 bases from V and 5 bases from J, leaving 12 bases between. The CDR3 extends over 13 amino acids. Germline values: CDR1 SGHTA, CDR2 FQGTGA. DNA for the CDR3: TGTGCCAGCAGCTCGACGGGGACCCACGAGCAGTACAAC. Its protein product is CASSSTGTHEQYN.

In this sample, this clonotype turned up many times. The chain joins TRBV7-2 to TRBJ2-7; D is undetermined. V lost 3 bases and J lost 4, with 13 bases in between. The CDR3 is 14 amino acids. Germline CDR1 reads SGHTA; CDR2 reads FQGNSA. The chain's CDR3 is CASSLSGPFYEQYF. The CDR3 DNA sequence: TGTGCCAGCAGCTTGTCCGGCCCATTTTACGAGCAGTACTTC.

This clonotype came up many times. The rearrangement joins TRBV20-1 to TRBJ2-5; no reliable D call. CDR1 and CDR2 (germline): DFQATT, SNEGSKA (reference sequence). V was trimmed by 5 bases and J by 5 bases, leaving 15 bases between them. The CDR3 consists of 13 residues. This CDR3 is CSAPVGELETQYF. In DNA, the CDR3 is TGCAGTGCTCCAGTGGGTGAGCTTGAGACCCAGTACTTC.

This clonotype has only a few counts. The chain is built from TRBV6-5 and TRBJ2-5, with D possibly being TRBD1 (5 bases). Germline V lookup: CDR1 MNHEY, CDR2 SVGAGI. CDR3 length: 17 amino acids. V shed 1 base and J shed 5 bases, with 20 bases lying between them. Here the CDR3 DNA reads TGTGCCAGCAGTTACTATTTCTCCGATCGTAACAGGGAGACCCAGTACTTC. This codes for CASSYYFSDRNRETQYF.